This T cell receptor (beta chain) derives from a study of blood T cells in healthy people across ages. Study results and limitations: With naive T cell percentage, TCR beta diversity showed a strong correlation.

Primers used in a second PCR of roughly 7 to 12 cycles were a sample-barcoded 5' primer and a J-beta primer mix. TCRdb ran MiXCR on the 5' RACE reads and lists one entry per CDR3 protein. The table records roughly 830,000 distinct CDR3 sequences, 62% of them present only once. The donors, aged about 6 to 95, were healthy Caucasians from Russia. Whenever a sample was processed, at least 6.5 million PBMCs were isolated. CDR3 length: 13 amino acids. Per germline, CDR1 DFQATT and CDR2 SNEGSKA (reference sequence). V shed 7 bases and J shed 6 bases, with 17 bases lying between them. A few counts support this clonotype. Its antigen is not known.

The chain has TRBV20-1 and TRBJ2-3; D possibly uses TRBD1 or TRBD2 (5 bases each). The TCR was taken from a man aged 30-40 years in good health. Sequenced: blood. CDR3: CSGLQEGLDTQYF. CDR3 DNA sequence: TGCAGTGGGTTGCAAGAGGGGCTTGATACGCAGTATTTT.